One sample yielded the 18 T cell receptor beta chains listed below, sequenced in a study of blood T cell repertoires in COVID-19. This table comes from immunoSEQ multiplex PCR, and its TCRdb copy is limited to in-frame clones, with some not included. The sample lists 70,000 or so clones, roughly 74% occurring once. Sequencing was performed on peripheral blood. The source is a human donor in a cohort sampled during active COVID-19.

This chain connects TRBV19 to TRBJ2-7; 7 positions agree with TRBD2. The J segment lost 3 bases and the V segment lost 6 bases, leaving 23 bases of the junction unmatched. Germline V gene lookup returns CDR1 LNHDA and CDR2 SQIVND (reference sequence). This CDR3 is 19 amino acids long. The CDR3 nucleotides read TGTGCCAGTAGCCTCGACTGGGGGGGAGGACGGGTCTCAAGCTACGAGCAGTACTTC. Protein: CASSLDWGGGRVSSYEQYF.

This CDR3 reads CASSRGQGGPYEQYF. The DNA of the CDR3 is TGTGCCAGCTCACGCGGACAGGGAGGCCCCTACGAGCAGTACTTC. The rearrangement links TRBV18 to TRBJ2-7; 8 nucleotides agree with TRBD1. Unmatched junction bases numbered 7, after V lost 4 bases and J lost 2 bases. CDR1 and CDR2 from the germline V gene are KGHSH and LQKENI. This CDR3 region has 15 residues.

The J gene is TRBJ1-2, the V gene TRBV5-6, with D possibly TRBD1 on 5 matching bases. V was pared by 6 bases and J by 5 bases, with 17 bases between. CDR3 size: 14 residues. CDR1 is SGHDT and CDR2 is YYEEEE in the germline V gene. The DNA of the CDR3 is TGTGCCAGCACCGATTGGGGGGATTTTTATGGCTACACCTTC. Translated: CASTDWGDFYGYTF.

The V call is TRBV2, the J call TRBJ1-2, with no clear D. The V and J ends lost 4 bases and 2 bases respectively, with 5 bases between them. The CDR3 extends over 12 amino acids. Germline CDR1 and CDR2: SNHLY and FYNNEI. The CDR3 DNA follows: TGTGCCAGCAGTGCTCAGAACTATGGCTACACCTTC. Its protein product is CASSAQNYGYTF. Full variable domain (rest looked up from reference TRBV2 and TRBJ1-2): EPEVTQTPSHQVTQMGQEVILRCVPISNHLYFYWYRQILGQKVEFLVSFYNNEISEKSEIFDDQFSVERPDGSNFTLKIRSTKLEDSAMYFCASSAQNYGYTFGSGTRLTVV.

The chain links TRBV5-6 to TRBJ2-2, with D possibly being TRBD1 (6 bases). From germline, CDR1 is SGHDT and CDR2 YYEEEE. The length of the CDR3 is 15 residues. V was clipped by 5 bases and J by 1 base, with 12 bases between them. The CDR3 reads CASSLVDRNTGELFF. Here the CDR3 DNA reads TGTGCCAGCAGTTTAGTGGACAGGAACACCGGGGAGCTGTTTTTT.

The chain recombines TRBV7-6 with TRBJ2-7; perhaps TRBD2 as D (6 bases). This CDR3 has 17 amino acids. Germline V CDR1 and CDR2: SGHVS, FNYEAQ. Trimming pared 1 base from V and 5 bases from J, leaving 21 bases between. The CDR3, as DNA: TGTGCCAGCAGCTTAGTTCAGACCGGGACTTTTCATAACGAGCAGTACTTC. The encoded protein is CASSLVQTGTFHNEQYF.

The chain couples TRBV19 to TRBJ1-4; 7 bases are shared with TRBD1. The ends lost 2 bases at V and 8 bases at J; junction bases unmatched: 5. The germline CDR1 and CDR2 sequences are LNHDA and SQIVND (reference sequence). CDR3 length: 14 residues. The CDR3 loop is CASSINRGQEKLFF. In DNA, the CDR3 is TGTGCCAGTAGTATAAACAGGGGTCAGGAAAAACTGTTTTTT. The full variable domain, with the rest looked up from reference TRBV19 and TRBJ1-4, is DGGITQSPKYLFRKEGQNVTLSCEQNLNHDAMYWYRQDPGQGLRLIYYSQIVNDFQKGDIAEGYSVSREKKESFPLTVTSAQKNPTAFYLCASSINRGQEKLFFGSGTQLSVL.

This clone was seen repeatedly, ten times or more. Other DNA sequences in this specimen translate into the identical CDR3. The rearrangement links TRBV28 to TRBJ2-7; D gene uncertain. V was trimmed by 4 bases and J by 3 bases, leaving 10 bases between them. The CDR3 totals 13 residues. CDR1 is MDHEN, CDR2 SYDVKM, per germline. The CDR3 sequence is CASSSQKLYEQYF. The CDR3 DNA reads TGTGCCAGCAGTTCACAGAAGCTCTACGAGCAGTACTTC.

V usage is TRBV5-1 and J usage is TRBJ1-1; 8 bases are a match to TRBD1. Germline V CDR1 and CDR2: SGHRS, YFSETQ. The V and J ends lost 2 bases and 1 base, in that order; junction bases with no gene match: 4. The CDR3 covers 15 residues. CDR3 loop: CASSFSTGGNTEAFF. In nucleotides, the CDR3 is TGCGCCAGCAGCTTCTCAACAGGGGGGAACACTGAAGCTTTCTTT. Complete variable domain (other parts from reference TRBV5-1 and TRBJ1-1): KAGVTQTPRYLIKTRGQQVTLSCSPISGHRSVSWYQQTPGQGLQFLFEYFSETQRNKGNFPGRFSGRQFSNSRSEMNVSTLELGDSALYLCASSFSTGGNTEAFFGQGTRLTVV.

The rearrangement uses TRBV12-2 and TRBJ2-7; the table's D call TRBD2 went unverified against the DNA. TRBV12-2 is deemed a pseudogene. The CDR3 sequence is 16 residues long. The CDR3 region is CASRLNYGRKINEQYF. The CDR3 DNA is TGTGCAAGTCGCTTAAATTACGGGAGAAAAATCAACGAGCAGTACTTC.

The chain links TRBV7-6 to TRBJ2-5; 11 bases agree with TRBD2. This CDR3 comprises 16 residues. Germline V gene sequence: CDR1 SGHVS, CDR2 FNYEAQ. Unmatched junction bases numbered 6, after V lost 5 bases and J lost 1 base. For the CDR3, the DNA is TGTGCCAGCAGCAGAGGACTAGCGGGCCCCCAAGAGACCCAGTACTTC. Protein sequence: CASSRGLAGPQETQYF. Full variable domain (outside the CDR3, taken from reference TRBV7-6 and TRBJ2-5): GAGVSQSPRYKVTKRGQDVALRCDPISGHVSLYWYRQALGQGPEFLTYFNYEAQQDKSGLPNDRFSAERPEGSISTLTIQRTEQRDSAMYRCASSRGLAGPQETQYFGPGTRLLVL.

This sequence joins TRBV2 and TRBJ2-7, with 9 bases matching TRBD2. Germline V gene data show CDR1 as SNHLY and CDR2 as FYNNEI. This CDR3 has 15 residues. The V segment lost 7 bases and the J segment 3 bases; nucleotides outside the gene matches: 10. The CDR3 region has the DNA TGTGCCAGCACCGAAGTGGCTAGCGGGAACTACGAGCAGTACTTC. This codes for CASTEVASGNYEQYF.

Only one count was recorded for this clone. The V and J genes are TRBV15 and TRBJ2-5, with TRBD2 as a possible D gene (7 bases). Trimming shortened V by 5 bases and J by 9 bases, and 16 bases separated the two germline ends. Germline lookup yields CDR1 LNHNV and CDR2 YYDKDF (reference sequence). This CDR3 is 13 amino acids long. This CDR3 is CATSQGRGAAQYF. For the CDR3, the DNA is TGTGCCACCAGCCAGGGGAGGGGAGCGGCCCAGTACTTC.

The J gene is TRBJ2-7, the V gene TRBV11-2; no firm D call. The germline V gene has CDR1 SGHAT and CDR2 FQNNGV. CDR3 length: 14 residues. V was pared by 2 bases and J by 1 base, with 9 bases between. The DNA for the CDR3 is TGTGCCAGCAGCTTAAATCCGTCTTCCTACGAGCAGTACTTC. This codes for CASSLNPSSYEQYF.

The chain recombines TRBV15 with TRBJ1-2; D not resolved. This CDR3 has 11 residues. Germline V gives CDR1 LNHNV, CDR2 YYDKDF (reference sequence). V was trimmed by 0 bases and J by 13 bases, leaving 9 bases between them. CDR3 residues: CATSRDVFFTF. The CDR3, as DNA: TGTGCCACCAGCAGAGATGTCTTCTTCACCTTC.

The chain employs TRBV5-1 and TRBJ2-3; 10 nucleotides line up with TRBD2. Germline loops: CDR1 SGHRS, CDR2 YFSETQ. CDR3 length equals 16 residues. The trim removed 1 base at V and 1 base at J, leaving 3 bases unmatched. CDR3 protein: CASSLRLAGGTDTQYF. The CDR3 DNA follows: TGCGCCAGCAGCTTGAGGCTAGCGGGGGGCACAGATACGCAGTATTTT. Variable domain in full (rest from reference TRBV5-1 and TRBJ2-3): KAGVTQTPRYLIKTRGQQVTLSCSPISGHRSVSWYQQTPGQGLQFLFEYFSETQRNKGNFPGRFSGRQFSNSRSEMNVSTLELGDSALYLCASSLRLAGGTDTQYFGPGTRLTVL.

CDR3 nucleotides: TGCGCCAGCAGCACCCGACAGGGGCCCAACACTGAAGCTTTCTTT. Amino acid sequence: CASSTRQGPNTEAFF. This chain uses TRBV5-1 with TRBJ1-1; 8 bases match TRBD1. Germline assignment: CDR1 SGHRS and CDR2 YFSETQ. The CDR3 has 15 amino acids. The trim removed 4 bases at V and 2 bases at J, leaving 7 bases unmatched.

The CDR3 region has the DNA TGTGCCTGGAGTCAGGGGAGGGTCTACGAGCAGTACTTC. Encoded protein: CAWSQGRVYEQYF. The gene calls are TRBV30 and TRBJ2-7, with a possible D match to TRBD2 (7 bases). Germline V gene sequence: CDR1 GTSNPN, CDR2 SVGIG (reference sequence). The V gene lost 2 bases and the J gene lost 3 bases, with 11 bases spanning the gap. The CDR3 extends over 13 amino acids.